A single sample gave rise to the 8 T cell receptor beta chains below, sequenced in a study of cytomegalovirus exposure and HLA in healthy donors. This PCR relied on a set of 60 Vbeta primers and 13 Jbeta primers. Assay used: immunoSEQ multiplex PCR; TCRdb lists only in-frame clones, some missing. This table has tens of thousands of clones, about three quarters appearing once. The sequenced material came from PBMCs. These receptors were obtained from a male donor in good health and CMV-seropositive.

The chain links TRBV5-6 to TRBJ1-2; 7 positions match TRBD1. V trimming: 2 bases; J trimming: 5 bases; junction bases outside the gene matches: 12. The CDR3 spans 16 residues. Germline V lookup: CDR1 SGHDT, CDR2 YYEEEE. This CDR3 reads CASSFRDSDRLYGYTF. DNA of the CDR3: TGTGCCAGCAGCTTCCGGGACAGTGACCGCCTTTATGGCTACACCTTC.

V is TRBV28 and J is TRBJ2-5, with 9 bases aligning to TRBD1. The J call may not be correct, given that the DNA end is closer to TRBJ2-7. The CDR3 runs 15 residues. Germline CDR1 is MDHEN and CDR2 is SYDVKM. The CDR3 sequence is CASSTTGTGLYEQYF. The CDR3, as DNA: TGTGCCAGCAGCACAACCGGGACAGGGTTGTACGAGCAGTACTTC.

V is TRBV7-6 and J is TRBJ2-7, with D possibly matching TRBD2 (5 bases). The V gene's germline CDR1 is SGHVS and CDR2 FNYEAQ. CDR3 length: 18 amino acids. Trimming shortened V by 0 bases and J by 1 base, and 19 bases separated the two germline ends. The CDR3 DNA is TGTGCCAGCAGCTTAGCGATCGGACCGGACTCCCTTTCCTACGAGCAGTACTTC. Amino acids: CASSLAIGPDSLSYEQYF.

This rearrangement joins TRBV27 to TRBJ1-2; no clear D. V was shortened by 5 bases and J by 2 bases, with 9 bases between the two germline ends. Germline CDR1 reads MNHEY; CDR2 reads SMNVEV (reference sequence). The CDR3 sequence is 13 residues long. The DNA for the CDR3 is TGTGCCAGCAGTGTAGACGGGAACTATGGCTACACCTTC. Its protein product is CASSVDGNYGYTF.

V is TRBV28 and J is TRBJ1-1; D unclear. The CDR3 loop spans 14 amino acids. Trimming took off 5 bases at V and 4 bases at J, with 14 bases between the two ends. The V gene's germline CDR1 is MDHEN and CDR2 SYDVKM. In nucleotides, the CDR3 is TGTGCCAGCAGTAACGGCAGGACTGGCACTGAAGCTTTCTTT. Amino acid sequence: CASSNGRTGTEAFF.

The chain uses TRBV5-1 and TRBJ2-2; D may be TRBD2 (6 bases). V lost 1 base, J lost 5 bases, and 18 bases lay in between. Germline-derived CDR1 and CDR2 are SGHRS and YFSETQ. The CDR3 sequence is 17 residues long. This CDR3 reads CASSLRVRGGGTGELFF. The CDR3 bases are TGCGCCAGCAGCTTGAGGGTGCGGGGAGGAGGAACCGGGGAGCTGTTTTTT.

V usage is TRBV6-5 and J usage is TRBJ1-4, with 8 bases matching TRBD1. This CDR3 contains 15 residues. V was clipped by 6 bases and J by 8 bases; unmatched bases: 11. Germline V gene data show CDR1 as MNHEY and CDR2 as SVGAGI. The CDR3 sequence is CASRLDPTGVEKLFF. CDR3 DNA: TGTGCCAGCAGGCTAGACCCGACAGGGGTCGAAAAACTGTTTTTT.

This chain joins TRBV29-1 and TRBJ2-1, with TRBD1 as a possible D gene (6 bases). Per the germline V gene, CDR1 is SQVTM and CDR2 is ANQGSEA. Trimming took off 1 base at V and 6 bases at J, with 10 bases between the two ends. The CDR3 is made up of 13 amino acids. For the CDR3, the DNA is TGCAGCGTTGAAGGCGGACAGACCAATGAGCAGTTCTTC. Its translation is CSVEGGQTNEQFF.